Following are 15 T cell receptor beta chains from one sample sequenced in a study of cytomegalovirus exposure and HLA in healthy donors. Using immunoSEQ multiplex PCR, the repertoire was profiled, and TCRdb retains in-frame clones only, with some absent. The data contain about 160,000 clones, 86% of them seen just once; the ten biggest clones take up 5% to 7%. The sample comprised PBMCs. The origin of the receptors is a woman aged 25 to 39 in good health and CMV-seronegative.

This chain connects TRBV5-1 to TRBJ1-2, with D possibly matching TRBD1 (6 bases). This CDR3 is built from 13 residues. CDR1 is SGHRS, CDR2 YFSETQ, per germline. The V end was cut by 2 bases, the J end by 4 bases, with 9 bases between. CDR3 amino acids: CASSLQGGYGYTF. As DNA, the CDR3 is TGCGCCAGCAGCTTACAGGGCGGCTATGGCTACACCTTC.

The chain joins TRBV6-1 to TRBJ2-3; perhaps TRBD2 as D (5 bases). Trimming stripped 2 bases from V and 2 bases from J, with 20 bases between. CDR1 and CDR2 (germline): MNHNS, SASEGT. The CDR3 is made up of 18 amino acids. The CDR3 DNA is TGTGCCAGCAGTGAAAGGGTGCGGGTCCAAATTATCACAGATACGCAGTATTTT. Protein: CASSERVRVQIITDTQYF.

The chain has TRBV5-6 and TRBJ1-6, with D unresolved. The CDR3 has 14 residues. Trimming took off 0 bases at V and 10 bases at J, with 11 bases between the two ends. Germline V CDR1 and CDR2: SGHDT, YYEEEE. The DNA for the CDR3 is TGTGCCAGCAGCTTGGGTAGAGCCGACTCACCCCTCCACTTT. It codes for CASSLGRADSPLHF.

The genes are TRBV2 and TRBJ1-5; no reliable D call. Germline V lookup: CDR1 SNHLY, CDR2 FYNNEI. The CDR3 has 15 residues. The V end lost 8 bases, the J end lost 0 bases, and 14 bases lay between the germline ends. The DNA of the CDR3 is TGTGCCAGCTCCGTTGGGCAGTATAGCAATCAGCCCCAGCATTTT. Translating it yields CASSVGQYSNQPQHF.

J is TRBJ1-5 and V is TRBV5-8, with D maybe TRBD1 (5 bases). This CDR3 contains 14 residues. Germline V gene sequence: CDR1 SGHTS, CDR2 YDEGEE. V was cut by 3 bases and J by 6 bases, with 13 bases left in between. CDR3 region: CASSWWDGPQPQHF. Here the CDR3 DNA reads TGTGCCAGCAGCTGGTGGGACGGTCCTCAGCCCCAGCATTTT.

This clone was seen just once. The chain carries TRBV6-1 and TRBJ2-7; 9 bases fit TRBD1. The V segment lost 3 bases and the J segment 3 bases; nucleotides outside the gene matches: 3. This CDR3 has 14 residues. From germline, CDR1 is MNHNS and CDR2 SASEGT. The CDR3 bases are TGTGCCAGCAGTGAGGACAGGGGTTACTACGAGCAGTACTTC. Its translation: CASSEDRGYYEQYF.

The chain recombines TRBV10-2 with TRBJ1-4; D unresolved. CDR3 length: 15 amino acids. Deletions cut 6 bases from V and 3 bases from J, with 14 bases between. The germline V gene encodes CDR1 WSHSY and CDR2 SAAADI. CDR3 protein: CASRGPYAANEKLFF. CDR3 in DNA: TGCGCCAGCAGAGGACCTTATGCGGCTAATGAAAAACTGTTTTTT.

CDR3 sequence (DNA): TGTGCCAGCAGCAGGCCGGGACAGGGTGTTGGAGCGGTGGAGACCCAGTACTTC. It is translated as CASSRPGQGVGAVETQYF. The chain links TRBV7-9 to TRBJ2-5, with TRBD1 identical over 9 bases. This CDR3 region has 18 residues. Germline V gives CDR1 SEHNR, CDR2 FQNEAQ (reference sequence). The V gene end was trimmed by 5 bases and the J gene end by 5 bases; junction bases not matched to a gene: 18.

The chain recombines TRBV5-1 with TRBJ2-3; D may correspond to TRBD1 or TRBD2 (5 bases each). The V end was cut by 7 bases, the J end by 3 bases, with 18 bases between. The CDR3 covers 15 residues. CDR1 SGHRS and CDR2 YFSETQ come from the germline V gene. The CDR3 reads CASAKDSKGTDTQYF. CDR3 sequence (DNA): TGCGCCAGCGCCAAGGACTCAAAGGGGACAGATACGCAGTATTTT.

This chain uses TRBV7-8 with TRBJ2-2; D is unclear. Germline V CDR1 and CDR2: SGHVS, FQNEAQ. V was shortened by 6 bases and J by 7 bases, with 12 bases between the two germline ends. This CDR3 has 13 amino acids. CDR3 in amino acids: CASSQTRVGELFF. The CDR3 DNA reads TGTGCCAGCAGTCAAACACGGGTCGGGGAGCTGTTTTTT.

The CDR3 protein is CASSFSGSTSYEQYF. For the CDR3, the DNA is TGTGCCAGCAGTTTTAGCGGGAGTACCTCCTACGAGCAGTACTTC. J is TRBJ2-7 and V is TRBV28, with 9 bases identical to TRBD2. V gave up 3 bases and J gave up 0 bases; unmatched junction bases: 3. The CDR3 runs 15 residues. Germline V gene sequence: CDR1 MDHEN, CDR2 SYDVKM.

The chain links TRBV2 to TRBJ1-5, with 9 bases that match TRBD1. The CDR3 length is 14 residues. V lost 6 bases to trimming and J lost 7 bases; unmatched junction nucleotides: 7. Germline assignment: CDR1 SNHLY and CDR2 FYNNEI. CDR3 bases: TGTGCCAGCAGCGGACAGGGGCCGGGGCAGCCCCAGCATTTT. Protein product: CASSGQGPGQPQHF. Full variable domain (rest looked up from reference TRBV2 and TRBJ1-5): EPEVTQTPSHQVTQMGQEVILRCVPISNHLYFYWYRQILGQKVEFLVSFYNNEISEKSEIFDDQFSVERPDGSNFTLKIRSTKLEDSAMYFCASSGQGPGQPQHFGDGTRLSIL.

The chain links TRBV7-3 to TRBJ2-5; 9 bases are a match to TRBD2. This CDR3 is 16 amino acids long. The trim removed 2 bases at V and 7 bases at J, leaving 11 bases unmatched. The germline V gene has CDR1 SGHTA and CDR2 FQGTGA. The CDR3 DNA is TGTGCCAGCAGCTTAGGTGCGGGAGGGCTTCTCGGGACCCAGTACTTC. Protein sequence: CASSLGAGGLLGTQYF.

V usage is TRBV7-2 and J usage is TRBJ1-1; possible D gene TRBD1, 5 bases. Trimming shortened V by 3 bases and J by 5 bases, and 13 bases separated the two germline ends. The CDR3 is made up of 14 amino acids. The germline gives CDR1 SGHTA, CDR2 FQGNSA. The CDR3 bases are TGTGCCAGCAGCTTGGCGCGGGGGGTAACTGAAGCTTTCTTT. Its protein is CASSLARGVTEAFF.

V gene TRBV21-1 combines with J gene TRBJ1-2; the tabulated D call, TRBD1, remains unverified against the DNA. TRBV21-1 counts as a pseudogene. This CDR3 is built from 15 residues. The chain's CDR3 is CASSPRLVRQEGYTF. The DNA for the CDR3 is TGTGCCAGCAGCCCAAGACTTGTGAGACAGGAGGGCTACACCTTC.